This T cell receptor (beta chain) comes out of a study of CD8 T cells in ankylosing spondylitis. There are 14 residues in the CDR3. Germline V gives CDR1 SGHKS, CDR2 YYEKEE (reference sequence). Trimming took 1 base from V and 7 from J, leaving 14 bases between them. Quantitative 5'-RACE with molecular barcodes was used to make the TCR beta libraries. TCRdb fed the 5' RACE reads into MiXCR, producing one record per CDR3 protein. The sample holds around 250,000 distinct CDR3 sequences, approximately 30% seen once. The source of this sequence is a male donor with ankylosing spondylitis or in good health (not recorded which). Sequencing used blood, either unsorted or a sorted T cell fraction (not recorded which). The chain couples TRBV5-5 to TRBJ1-2, with a tentative D call TRBD1 (6 bases). DNA of the CDR3: TGTGCCAGCAGCTTGTACGGGGGCGCGGGTGGCTACACCTTC. Its protein is CASSLYGGAGGYTF.